Below are 32 T cell receptor beta chains sequenced from a single sample in a study of monozygotic twins with cystic fibrosis. The data were produced by immunoSEQ multiplex PCR, yet TCRdb's version contains in-frame clones alone and is incomplete. The sample carries about 30,000 clones, 85% recorded once. Sequencing input: blood. The receptor set was obtained from a girl aged 2 to 9 with cystic fibrosis.

The chain joins TRBV4-2 to TRBJ1-3; 9 nucleotides agree with TRBD1. Germline-derived CDR1 and CDR2 are LGHNA and YNFKEQ. CDR3 size: 14 residues. Trimming cost V 0 bases and J 11 bases; bases outside gene matches: 5. The CDR3: CASSQDRGQGPIYF. The DNA of the CDR3 is TGTGCCAGCAGCCAAGATAGGGGACAGGGACCCATATATTTT.

The chain carries TRBV2 and TRBJ1-4, with D maybe TRBD1 (5 bases). Trimming took off 7 bases at V and 0 bases at J, with 9 bases between the two ends. This CDR3 contains 14 residues. CDR1 SNHLY and CDR2 FYNNEI come from the germline V gene. In DNA form, the CDR3 reads TGTGCCAGCACCACCAGGGCAACTAATGAAAAACTGTTTTTT. It yields the protein CASTTRATNEKLFF.

The chain has TRBV5-4 and TRBJ2-7; TRBD2 matches at 8 bases. In germline, CDR1 is SGHNT, CDR2 YYREEE (reference sequence). There are 15 residues in the CDR3. The V segment lost 4 bases and the J segment 4 bases; nucleotides outside the gene matches: 10. Here the CDR3 DNA reads TGTGCCAGCAGCGCGATACGGACTAGCTCTTACGAGCAGTACTTC. Residues: CASSAIRTSSYEQYF.

J is TRBJ1-5 and V is TRBV18, with D maybe TRBD1 (5 bases). CDR3 size: 13 residues. The V end lost 3 bases, the J end lost 5 bases, and 8 bases lay between the germline ends. Germline V gives CDR1 KGHSH, CDR2 LQKENI. The CDR3 DNA follows: TGTGCCAGCTCACCGGGGGTGCATCAGCCCCAGCATTTT. It encodes CASSPGVHQPQHF. Combining the CDR3 with reference TRBV18 and TRBJ1-5 gives the whole variable domain NAGVMQNPRHLVRRRGQEARLRCSPMKGHSHVYWYRQLPEEGLKFMVYLQKENIIDESGMPKERFSAEFPKEGPSILRIQQVVRGDSAAYFCASSPGVHQPQHFGDGTRLSIL.

The V call is TRBV11-3, the J call TRBJ2-1; D is perhaps TRBD2 (5 bases). Per germline, CDR1 SGHNT and CDR2 YENEEA. The germline V and J ends were trimmed by 3 bases and 5 bases, with 8 bases remaining between them. CDR3 size: 13 residues. The CDR3 nucleotides are TGTGCCAGCAGCTTGGCCGGGGACAATGAGCAGTTCTTC. Its protein product is CASSLAGDNEQFF.

The chain is built from TRBV5-6 and TRBJ2-1; TRBD1 matches at 10 bases. Losses at the gene ends were 2 bases for V and 6 bases for J; bases not matched to a gene: 8. This CDR3 is 16 amino acids long. CDR1 is SGHDT, CDR2 YYEEEE, per germline. The CDR3 loop is CASSLRDRGKRNEQFF. CDR3 nucleotides: TGTGCCAGCAGCTTACGGGACAGGGGTAAACGCAATGAGCAGTTCTTC.

This clone was seen just once. V and J are TRBV19 and TRBJ2-7; D not resolved. CDR1 is LNHDA, CDR2 SQIVND, per germline (reference sequence). The CDR3 totals 11 residues. Trimming took 4 bases from V and 5 from J, leaving 6 bases between them. CDR3 DNA sequence: TGTGCCAGTAGTAGATGGAACGAGCAGTACTTC. Its translation is CASSRWNEQYF.

This chain joins TRBV11-2 and TRBJ1-2; TRBD1 matches at 7 bases. Germline V gene lookup returns CDR1 SGHAT and CDR2 FQNNGV. V was pared by 1 base and J by 8 bases, with 10 bases of the junction left unmatched. The CDR3 runs 15 residues. The DNA for the CDR3 is TGTGCCAGCAGCTTAGTCGGGACAGAAGGGGGCGGCTACACCTTC. Translation: CASSLVGTEGGGYTF.

The chain has TRBV2 and TRBJ1-5, with a tentative D call TRBD1 (5 bases). CDR1 is SNHLY, CDR2 FYNNEI, per germline. Trimming shortened V by 6 bases and J by 5 bases, and 14 bases separated the two germline ends. The length of the CDR3 is 14 residues. DNA of the CDR3: TGTGCCAGCAGCGCCGACAGAAGCTATCAGCCCCAGCATTTT. The encoded protein is CASSADRSYQPQHF.

The chain employs TRBV6-6 and TRBJ2-5; unclear D gene. The germline V gene encodes CDR1 MNHNY and CDR2 SVGAGI (reference sequence). The CDR3 covers 15 residues. V was pared by 5 bases and J by 2 bases, with 15 bases between. CDR3 coding DNA: TGTGCCAGCAGTCCAACCTGGCGCCTTCAAGAGACCCAGTACTTC. Residues: CASSPTWRLQETQYF.

The rearrangement links TRBV6-1 to TRBJ2-7; D is possibly TRBD2 (6 bases). CDR1 and CDR2 (germline): MNHNS, SASEGT. V was clipped by 2 bases and J by 0 bases, with 14 bases between them. This CDR3 comprises 16 residues. The CDR3 DNA sequence: TGTGCCAGCAGTGAATGGAGGGTCCTCAGCTCCTACGAGCAGTACTTC. This codes for CASSEWRVLSSYEQYF.

The chain has TRBV19 and TRBJ1-1, with D hard to call. The CDR3 is 16 amino acids. Germline assignment: CDR1 LNHDA and CDR2 SQIVND (reference sequence). Trimming removed 3 bases from V and 2 bases from J, with 16 bases in between. Here the CDR3 reads CASSMVRGSRNTEAFF. The CDR3, as DNA: TGTGCCAGTAGTATGGTCCGGGGTTCTCGTAACACTGAAGCTTTCTTT.

The chain is built from TRBV4-2 and TRBJ2-1; TRBD2 matches 13 bases. The CDR3 is 16 residues long. The V segment lost 3 bases and the J segment 10 bases; nucleotides outside the gene matches: 9. Germline CDR1 and CDR2: LGHNA and YNFKEQ. The CDR3 sequence is CASSQGPGLAGLEQFF. The CDR3, as DNA: TGTGCCAGCAGCCAGGGACCGGGACTAGCGGGATTGGAGCAGTTCTTC.

This sequence joins TRBV14 and TRBJ1-1; D perhaps matches TRBD1 (6 bases). This CDR3 region has 20 residues. The germline V and J ends were trimmed by 0 bases and 1 base, with 24 bases remaining between them. In germline, CDR1 is SGHDN, CDR2 FVKESK. CDR3 protein: CASSQDGWLWTGAWNTEAFF. Here the CDR3 DNA reads TGTGCCAGCAGCCAAGATGGATGGCTGTGGACGGGGGCTTGGAACACTGAAGCTTTCTTT.

The genes are TRBV19 and TRBJ1-2; D unresolved. Germline-derived CDR1 and CDR2 are LNHDA and SQIVND (reference sequence). The length of the CDR3 is 9 residues. V gave up 8 bases and J gave up 8 bases, with 6 bases separating them. CDR3 in DNA: TGTGCCAGTGGCCCGGGCTACACCTTC. Amino acid sequence: CASGPGYTF.

The chain couples TRBV6-1 to TRBJ1-5; 7 nucleotides match TRBD1. The CDR3 sequence is 14 residues long. The trim removed 10 bases at V and 0 bases at J, leaving 6 bases unmatched. In germline, CDR1 is MNHNS, CDR2 SASEGT. This chain's CDR3 is CAISTGDSNQPQHF. Here the CDR3 DNA reads TGTGCCATTTCCACAGGGGATAGCAATCAGCCCCAGCATTTT.

V is TRBV10-2 and J is TRBJ1-1; D gene unclear. The V end lost 6 bases, the J end lost 5 bases, and 16 bases lay between the germline ends. CDR1 is WSHSY and CDR2 is SAAADI in the germline V gene. The CDR3 sequence is 14 residues long. CDR3 protein: CASRAGILWTEAFF. DNA of the CDR3: TGCGCCAGCAGAGCCGGGATCCTTTGGACTGAAGCTTTCTTT.

The chain couples TRBV6-1 to TRBJ1-1; 9 bases line up with TRBD1. J gave up 2 bases and V 6 bases, and 1 base lay outside the gene matches. Germline V gene data show CDR1 as MNHNS and CDR2 as SASEGT. The CDR3 has 13 amino acids. As DNA, the CDR3 is TGTGCCAGCAGACAGGGGGCCAACACTGAAGCTTTCTTT. Translation gives CASRQGANTEAFF.

This chain uses TRBV12-5 with TRBJ1-1; 8 bases are shared with TRBD1. Germline V gene sequence: CDR1 LGHNT, CDR2 FRNRAP. The J segment lost 0 bases and the V segment lost 6 bases, leaving 6 bases of the junction unmatched. The CDR3 runs to 15 residues. The CDR3 sequence is CASGPTGVLNTEAFF. The CDR3 region has the DNA TGTGCTAGTGGCCCGACAGGGGTCCTGAACACTGAAGCTTTCTTT.

The V call is TRBV5-8, the J call TRBJ1-2; TRBD1 might be the D (6 bases). The length of the CDR3 is 15 residues. The V end lost 1 base, the J end lost 4 bases, and 14 bases lay between the germline ends. Germline V gene data show CDR1 as SGHTS and CDR2 as YDEGEE. CDR3 residues: CASSLTGPFSYGYTF. The CDR3 region has the DNA TGTGCCAGCAGCTTGACAGGGCCTTTCAGCTATGGCTACACCTTC.

The V call is TRBV29-1, the J call TRBJ1-1, with D hard to call. V lost 7 bases, J lost 1 base, and 13 bases lay in between. The germline CDR1 and CDR2 sequences are SQVTM and ANQGSEA. The CDR3 is 13 amino acids. DNA of the CDR3: TGCAGCGGAACAGTGGGCCAGAACACTGAAGCTTTCTTT. This translates into CSGTVGQNTEAFF.

The V call is TRBV9, the J call TRBJ2-2; 7 nucleotides match TRBD2. The germline V gene encodes CDR1 SGDLS and CDR2 YYNGEE. The CDR3 runs to 18 residues. V was clipped by 2 bases and J by 5 bases; unmatched bases: 15. The CDR3 nucleotides are TGTGCCAGCAGCGTGCGGCTAGCGGTCAGTCAAGCGACCGGGGAGCTGTTTTTT. It is translated as CASSVRLAVSQATGELFF.

V is TRBV9 and J is TRBJ1-4, with D possibly being TRBD1 (6 bases). Trimming took off 3 bases at V and 6 bases at J, with 15 bases between the two ends. The V gene's germline CDR1 is SGDLS and CDR2 YYNGEE. The CDR3 sequence is 15 residues long. CDR3 sequence reads: CASSGRDTLDEKLFF. Written as DNA, the CDR3 is TGTGCCAGCAGCGGACGGGACACTCTTGATGAAAAACTGTTTTTT.

The V and J genes are TRBV30 and TRBJ2-1, with 8 bases lining up with TRBD2. J lost 9 bases, V lost 1 base, and 8 bases had no gene match. The CDR3 is 14 residues long. Germline V gene sequence: CDR1 GTSNPN, CDR2 SVGIG (reference sequence). DNA for the CDR3: TGTGCCTGGAGTGCCTCCGGGACTAGGAGTGAGCAGTTCTTC. This translates into CAWSASGTRSEQFF. Looking up the rest from reference TRBV30 and TRBJ2-1 gives the full variable domain: SQTIHQWPATLVQPVGSPLSLECTVEGTSNPNLYWYRQAAGRGLQLLFYSVGIGQISSEVPQNLSASRPQDRQFILSSKKLLLSDSGFYLCAWSASGTRSEQFFGPGTRLTVL.

The rearrangement uses TRBV6-5 and TRBJ1-2, with a weak D call TRBD1 (5 bases). Germline CDR1 reads MNHEY; CDR2 reads SVGAGI. Trimming stripped 0 bases from V and 5 bases from J, with 16 bases between. This CDR3 has 16 amino acids. The CDR3 coding sequence is TGTGCCAGCAGTTACTCTTTTCGGGGGGAGAAGTATGGCTACACCTTC. Protein: CASSYSFRGEKYGYTF.

The chain uses TRBV28 and TRBJ1-2; D unclear. The CDR3 is made up of 14 amino acids. Germline loops: CDR1 MDHEN, CDR2 SYDVKM. Between the trimmed V and J ends, which lost 2 bases and 2 bases, there was a span of 9 bases. CDR3 amino acids: CASSLDTSNYGYTF. CDR3 nucleotide sequence: TGTGCCAGCAGTTTAGACACCTCGAACTATGGCTACACCTTC.

V is TRBV18 and J is TRBJ2-1, with 11 bases aligning to TRBD2. Germline trimming cut 4 bases from V and 10 bases from J; bases unmatched to any gene: 12. The CDR3 is 16 amino acids. Germline V gives CDR1 KGHSH, CDR2 LQKENI. The CDR3 loop is CASSLEGGLAASEQFF. CDR3 nucleotide sequence: TGTGCCAGCTCACTCGAGGGGGGACTAGCGGCGTCAGAGCAGTTCTTC.

The chain employs TRBV9 and TRBJ1-5; no firm D call. V was trimmed by 2 bases and J by 0 bases, leaving 6 bases between them. CDR1 is SGDLS, CDR2 YYNGEE, per germline. The length of the CDR3 is 14 residues. In DNA form, the CDR3 reads TGTGCCAGCAGCGTTTCGGATAGCAATCAGCCCCAGCATTTT. It specifies CASSVSDSNQPQHF.

The chain is built from TRBV27 and TRBJ2-7, with D perhaps matching TRBD1 or TRBD2 (5 bases each). This CDR3 comprises 14 residues. Looked up from germline, CDR1 is MNHEY and CDR2 is SMNVEV (reference sequence). Trimming took 5 bases from V and 0 from J, leaving 11 bases between them. The CDR3 sequence is CASSPGQASYEQYF. DNA for the CDR3: TGTGCCAGCAGTCCGGGGCAGGCCTCCTACGAGCAGTACTTC.

The rearrangement uses TRBV19 and TRBJ1-1; weak D call: TRBD1 (5 bases). This CDR3 is built from 20 residues. The V gene lost 0 bases and the J gene lost 0 bases, with 23 bases spanning the gap. Germline assignment: CDR1 LNHDA and CDR2 SQIVND (reference sequence). CDR3 bases: TGTGCCAGTAGTATAGAAGGGCAGGGTAGGATCGGTAGTATGAACACTGAAGCTTTCTTT. Amino acid sequence: CASSIEGQGRIGSMNTEAFF. The full variable domain, with the rest looked up from reference TRBV19 and TRBJ1-1, is DGGITQSPKYLFRKEGQNVTLSCEQNLNHDAMYWYRQDPGQGLRLIYYSQIVNDFQKGDIAEGYSVSREKKESFPLTVTSAQKNPTAFYLCASSIEGQGRIGSMNTEAFFGQGTRLTVV.

V and J are TRBV7-9 and TRBJ2-7, with TRBD2 matching over 8 bases. The V gene's germline CDR1 is SEHNR and CDR2 FQNEAQ (reference sequence). The CDR3 sequence is 15 residues long. The trim removed 4 bases at V and 7 bases at J, leaving 12 bases unmatched. Here the CDR3 DNA reads TGTGCCAGCAGCTCAGTAGCGGGACTCGAAGTGGAGCAGTACTTC. The encoded protein is CASSSVAGLEVEQYF.

The chain combines TRBV4-1 with TRBJ2-3, with D perhaps assigned TRBD1 or TRBD2 (5 bases each). CDR1 and CDR2 (germline): MGHRA, YSYEKL. The CDR3 consists of 18 residues. The germline V and J ends were trimmed by 0 bases and 0 bases, with 16 bases remaining between them. The CDR3 DNA is TGCGCCAGCAGCCAAGAAGATCGAAGGGGAGCCAGCACAGATACGCAGTATTTT. Protein product: CASSQEDRRGASTDTQYF.